The rows below give T cell receptor beta chains drawn from one sample of a study of neurological immune-mediated disorders. TCRdb re-called the 5' RACE reads through MiXCR, storing one row per CDR3 protein. Of tens of thousands of distinct CDR3 sequences listed, roughly 4.8% were seen once; the top ten hold 6.9%. Sequenced: PBMCs. The receptor source for this set is a man aged 25-40 years with multiple sclerosis. CDR3s include the opening cysteine and the closing phenylalanine or tryptophan. Fields, in order: clone size, D gene, V gene, J gene, CDR3 protein, CDR3 DNA. D genes are given only for firm matches. Rows give clone size only sometimes, using once, few, many, or a class for an expanded clone.

>few|NA|TRBV27|TRBJ1-1
CASRITGSRTEAFF
TGTGCCAGCAGAATCACAGGGAGTCGGACTGAAGCTTTCTTT
>many|NA|TRBV11-2|TRBJ2-1
CASSQTAFYNEQFF
TGTGCCAGCAGCCAAACAGCCTTCTACAATGAGCAGTTCTTC
>many|NA|TRBV6-6|TRBJ1-1
CASSYQRGTEAFF
TGTGCCAGCAGTTACCAGAGGGGCACTGAAGCTTTCTTT
>few|NA|TRBV7-9|TRBJ1-1
CASSLEMGAEAFF
TGTGCCAGCAGCTTAGAGATGGGTGCTGAAGCTTTCTTT
>NA|NA|TRBV10-3|TRBJ1-5
CAISEYRDPRQSNQPQNF
TGTGCCATCAGTGAGTATAGGGATCCGAGACAAAGCAATCAGCCCCAGAATTTT
>many|NA|TRBV10-2|TRBJ2-2
CASNRVPGELFF
TGCGCCAGCAACAGGGTCCCCGGGGAGCTGTTTTTT
>many|TRBD1|TRBV28|TRBJ1-5
CASQGGSRPQHF
TGTGCCAGTCAGGGGGGCTCGAGGCCCCAGCATTTT
>many|NA|TRBV2|TRBJ2-5
CASSLQIQETQYF
TGTGCCAGCAGTCTACAGATCCAAGAGACCCAGTACTTC
>NA|NA|TRBV9|TRBJ1-5
CASSYSGAVDQPQHF
TGTGCCAGCAGCTACTCAGGGGCGGTCGATCAGCCCCAGCATTTT
>many|TRBD1|TRBV24-1|TRBJ2-3
CATSDPTGQGRESTDTQYF
TGTGCCACCAGTGACCCCACCGGACAGGGAAGAGAAAGCACAGATACGCAGTATTTT
>many|TRBD1|TRBV7-3|TRBJ2-1
CASSSTGSGSYNEQFF
TGTGCCAGCAGCTCGACAGGGTCCGGCTCCTACAATGAGCAGTTCTTC
>many|NA|TRBV9|TRBJ1-1
CASSPSGQQNTEAFF
TGTGCCAGCAGCCCGTCCGGACAGCAGAACACTGAAGCTTTCTTT
>many|NA|TRBV3-1|TRBJ1-1
CASSQGQTLTEAFF
TGTGCCAGCAGCCAAGGGCAGACCCTCACTGAAGCTTTCTTT
>many|NA|TRBV15|TRBJ1-5
CATSRGTTASNQPQHF
TGTGCCACCAGCAGGGGCACGACAGCCAGCAATCAGCCCCAGCATTTT
>many|NA|TRBV20-1|TRBJ2-3
CSAYNTDTQYF
TGCAGTGCTTATAACACAGATACGCAGTATTTT
>many|NA|TRBV20-1|TRBJ1-2
CSARDQTNYGYTF
TGCAGTGCTAGAGATCAAACGAACTATGGCTACACCTTC
>few|NA|TRBV6-5|TRBJ1-3
CASSYSLGAGNTIYF
TGTGCCAGCAGTTACTCGTTGGGGGCCGGAAACACCATATATTTT
>few|NA|TRBV4-1|TRBJ2-7
CASSQEINRDDEQYF
TGCGCCAGCAGCCAAGAAATCAACAGGGACGACGAGCAGTACTTC
>NA|TRBD1|TRBV2|TRBJ2-1
CASNLLQGEEQFF
TGTGCCAGCAATCTCCTCCAGGGGGAGGAGCAGTTCTTC
>many|NA|TRBV5-1|TRBJ2-3
CASRTDPPGTDTQYF
TGCGCCAGCAGGACGGACCCCCCCGGCACAGATACGCAGTATTTT
>many|TRBD2|TRBV3-1|TRBJ2-1
CASSQTPGGYNEQFF
TGTGCCAGCAGCCAAACCCCGGGGGGGTACAATGAGCAGTTCTTC
>many|NA|TRBV12-3/TRBV12-4|TRBJ1-2
CASRNHALLDYGYTF
TGTGCCAGCAGGAACCATGCCCTCCTTGACTATGGCTACACCTTC
>many|NA|TRBV3-1|TRBJ2-2
CASGQMLTGELFF
TGTGCCAGCGGGCAGATGCTGACCGGGGAGCTGTTTTTT
>many|TRBD1|TRBV5-1|TRBJ1-1
CASSFAGTGWTEAFF
TGCGCCAGCAGCTTCGCCGGGACAGGGTGGACTGAAGCTTTCTTT
>many|TRBD2|TRBV20-1|TRBJ2-1
CSASDGTNQFF
TGCAGTGCTAGCGACGGGACTAATCAGTTCTTC
>many|NA|TRBV5-1|TRBJ1-2
CASSFGRTSDGYTF
TGCGCCAGCAGCTTTGGAAGGACGTCAGATGGCTACACCTTC
>many|TRBD1|TRBV2|TRBJ1-1
CASSGSLTGTGDTEAFF
TGTGCCAGCAGTGGATCACTAACCGGGACAGGGGACACTGAAGCTTTCTTT
>many|NA|TRBV14|TRBJ2-6
CASSPEGSGANVLTF
TGTGCCAGCAGCCCAGAGGGCTCTGGGGCCAACGTCCTGACTTTC
>many|TRBD2|TRBV5-5|TRBJ2-5
CASSSRGAPEETQYF
TGTGCCAGCAGCTCGCGGGGGGCCCCCGAAGAGACCCAGTACTTC
>many|TRBD1|TRBV5-5|TRBJ2-2
CASSLGTASLNTGELFF
TGTGCCAGCAGCTTAGGGACAGCGAGTTTGAACACCGGGGAGCTGTTTTTT
>few|TRBD1|TRBV7-8|TRBJ1-1
CASSNDRETEAFF
TGTGCCAGCAGCAACGACAGGGAAACTGAAGCTTTCTTT
>many|NA|TRBV24-1|TRBJ2-2
CATGLPNTGELFF
TGTGCCACCGGGCTACCGAACACCGGGGAGCTGTTTTTT
>many|NA|TRBV6-5|TRBJ1-2
CASSSPGGAYGYTF
TGTGCCAGCAGTTCCCCCGGGGGGGCCTATGGCTACACCTTC
>many|NA|TRBV12-3/TRBV12-4|TRBJ2-1
CASSPPRRGHNEQFF
TGTGCCAGCAGCCCCCCCCGGCGGGGACACAATGAGCAGTTCTTC
>many|NA|TRBV12-3/TRBV12-4|TRBJ1-1
CASSLTGALEAFF
TGTGCCAGCAGTTTAACGGGGGCGCTCGAAGCTTTCTTT
>many|TRBD1|TRBV20-1|TRBJ1-1
CSATAGGKEAFF
TGCAGTGCTACCGCAGGGGGGAAGGAAGCTTTCTTT
>many|NA|TRBV20-1|TRBJ1-5
CSARRQGNQPQNF
TGCAGTGCTAGGAGGCAGGGGAATCAGCCCCAGAATTTT
>many|NA|TRBV5-6|TRBJ2-4
CASSTFGRAKNIQYF
TGTGCCAGCAGCACCTTTGGACGAGCCAAAAACATTCAGTACTTC